The rows below give T cell receptor beta chains drawn from one sample of a study of cytomegalovirus exposure and HLA in healthy donors. Sequencing used immunoSEQ multiplex PCR; TCRdb keeps in-frame clones, though not all of them. The repertoire holds over 80,000 clones, with 65% to 80% as singletons. The source material was PBMCs. The receptor set was obtained from a woman under 30 in good health and CMV-seropositive. Each CDR3 is given with its conserved first and last residue. The order of the fields is D gene, J gene, V gene, clone size, CDR3 protein, CDR3 DNA. The D gene is left open where the match is weak. The size of a clone is reported for some rows only, either as once, few or many, or as a class for expanded clones.

D: -; J: TRBJ2-7; V: TRBV7-2; size: once; CDR3: CASGRLPYEQYF; DNA: TGTGCCAGCGGCCGCCTCCCCTACGAGCAGTACTTC
D: TRBD2; J: TRBJ2-1; V: TRBV10-1; size: few; CDR3: CASSESASGRVLSYNEQFF; DNA: TGCGCCAGCAGTGAATCCGCTAGCGGGAGGGTCCTCTCCTACAATGAGCAGTTCTTC
D: TRBD1; J: TRBJ1-1; V: TRBV15; size: -; CDR3: CATSREDRGAEAFF; DNA: TGTGCCACCAGCAGAGAGGACAGGGGGGCTGAAGCTTTCTTT
D: -; J: TRBJ2-7; V: TRBV7-2; size: -; CDR3: CASSFRPAVGRVSYEQYF; DNA: TGTGCCAGCAGCTTTAGGCCGGCGGTGGGTCGGGTCTCCTACGAGCAGTACTTC
D: -; J: TRBJ1-5; V: TRBV4-2; size: -; CDR3: CASSPQGEGNQPQHF; DNA: TGTGCCAGCAGCCCACAGGGAGAGGGCAATCAGCCCCAGCATTTT
D: TRBD1; J: TRBJ2-3; V: TRBV5-1; size: -; CDR3: CASSARPGQGTDTQYF; DNA: TGCGCCAGCAGCGCGCGACCGGGACAGGGGACAGATACGCAGTATTTT
D: TRBD2; J: TRBJ2-5; V: TRBV4-2; size: -; CDR3: CASSQDPPAGGQETQYF; DNA: TGTGCCAGCAGCCAAGATCCCCCAGCGGGAGGGCAAGAGACCCAGTACTTC
D: TRBD2; J: TRBJ2-3; V: TRBV4-3; size: -; CDR3: CASSQVVGLAGGGTDTQYF; DNA: TGCGCCAGCAGCCAAGTTGTGGGACTAGCGGGAGGGGGCACAGATACGCAGTATTTT
D: TRBD1; J: TRBJ1-5; V: TRBV6-1; size: -; CDR3: CASLGQGSQPQHF; DNA: TGTGCCAGTTTGGGACAGGGAAGCCAGCCCCAGCATTTT
D: TRBD1; J: TRBJ2-7; V: TRBV13; size: few; CDR3: CASSPRTGTYEQYF; DNA: TGTGCCAGCAGCCCGAGGACAGGGACCTACGAGCAGTACTTC
D: -; J: TRBJ2-3; V: TRBV9; size: -; CDR3: CASSLEDRTDTQYF; DNA: TGTGCCAGCAGCCTAGAGGACAGAACAGATACGCAGTATTTT
D: TRBD2; J: TRBJ2-7; V: TRBV2; size: once; CDR3: CASSDLGGGRSYEQYF; DNA: TGTGCCAGCAGTGACCTGGGGGGAGGGAGATCCTACGAGCAGTACTTC
D: -; J: TRBJ1-3; V: TRBV6-1; size: few; CDR3: CASSEFRGGNTIYF; DNA: TGTGCCAGCAGCGAATTCAGGGGTGGAAACACCATATATTTT
D: -; J: TRBJ1-1; V: TRBV9; size: -; CDR3: CASSVDGGDTEAFF; DNA: TGTGCCAGCAGCGTAGACGGGGGGGACACTGAAGCTTTCTTT
D: -; J: TRBJ1-1; V: TRBV5-1; size: -; CDR3: CASSLRPNTEAFF; DNA: TGCGCCAGCAGCTTGCGTCCGAACACTGAAGCTTTCTTT
D: -; J: TRBJ1-5; V: TRBV6-1; size: -; CDR3: CASSEGNGGQPQHF; DNA: TGTGCCAGCAGTGAAGGTAATGGAGGCCAGCCCCAGCATTTT
D: TRBD1; J: TRBJ2-3; V: TRBV7-2; size: -; CDR3: CASSQNRGRGGDTQYF; DNA: TGTGCCAGCAGCCAGAACAGGGGGCGCGGGGGAGATACGCAGTATTTT
D: TRBD1; J: TRBJ1-1; V: TRBV5-4; size: -; CDR3: CASSLSAGGNMNTEAFF; DNA: TGTGCCAGCAGCTTGTCGGCAGGGGGGAACATGAACACTGAAGCTTTCTTT
D: TRBD1; J: TRBJ1-3; V: TRBV5-1; size: -; CDR3: CASSRQGLGENTIYF; DNA: TGCGCCAGCAGCCGACAGGGGTTAGGAGAAAACACCATATATTTT
D: -; J: TRBJ2-7; V: TRBV7-2; size: few; CDR3: CASSRTSFGSYEQYF; DNA: TGTGCCAGCAGCCGTACTAGCTTTGGCTCCTACGAGCAGTACTTC
D: TRBD1; J: TRBJ2-3; V: TRBV7-2; size: -; CDR3: CASSSYRGTDTQYF; DNA: TGTGCCAGCAGCTCCTACAGGGGGACAGATACGCAGTATTTT
D: TRBD2; J: TRBJ2-7; V: TRBV7-2; size: -; CDR3: CASSLPGSGSTGEQYF; DNA: TGTGCCAGCAGCCTCCCCGGTAGCGGGAGTACGGGCGAGCAGTACTTC
D: -; J: TRBJ1-6; V: TRBV27; size: -; CDR3: CASSLVRFNSPLHF; DNA: TGTGCCAGCAGTTTAGTCAGATTTAATTCACCCCTCCACTTT
D: -; J: TRBJ2-3; V: TRBV30; size: few; CDR3: CAWSMREGDTQYF; DNA: TGTGCCTGGAGTATGAGGGAAGGAGATACGCAGTATTTT
D: TRBD1; J: TRBJ1-5; V: TRBV5-6; size: -; CDR3: CASSSIGQAILGNQPQHF; DNA: TGTGCCAGCAGCTCCATAGGACAGGCGATTCTAGGAAATCAGCCCCAGCATTTT
D: -; J: TRBJ2-4; V: TRBV29-1; size: few; CDR3: CSVEGAVAKNIQYF; DNA: TGCAGCGTTGAAGGGGCAGTAGCCAAAAACATTCAGTACTTC
D: -; J: TRBJ2-3; V: TRBV18; size: -; CDR3: CASSPLGETPTDTQYF; DNA: TGTGCCAGCTCACCACTCGGTGAGACTCCCACAGATACGCAGTATTTT
D: -; J: TRBJ2-5; V: TRBV7-3; size: -; CDR3: CASSPTGGEETQYF; DNA: TGTGCCAGCAGCCCAACAGGGGGGGAAGAGACCCAGTACTTC
D: TRBD1; J: TRBJ1-2; V: TRBV28; size: -; CDR3: CASSPSQPGQGANGYTF; DNA: TGTGCCAGCAGTCCCTCCCAACCGGGACAGGGGGCGAATGGCTACACCTTC
D: -; J: TRBJ1-1; V: TRBV13; size: -; CDR3: CASSRRESAMNTEAFF; DNA: TGTGCCAGCAGCCGCCGCGAGAGCGCCATGAACACTGAAGCTTTCTTT
D: -; J: TRBJ2-7; V: TRBV19; size: -; CDR3: CASSRTPGEQYF; DNA: TGTGCCAGTAGCAGGACTCCGGGGGAGCAGTACTTC
D: -; J: TRBJ2-5; V: TRBV6-4; size: -; CDR3: CASPKGETQYF; DNA: TGTGCCAGCCCCAAGGGGGAGACCCAGTACTTC
D: -; J: TRBJ2-5; V: TRBV7-9; size: -; CDR3: CASSTPRFGETQYF; DNA: TGTGCCAGCAGCACGCCGAGGTTTGGAGAGACCCAGTACTTC
D: -; J: TRBJ2-5; V: TRBV7-2; size: -; CDR3: CASSLELETQYF; DNA: TGTGCCAGCAGCTTAGAGCTGGAGACCCAGTACTTC
D: TRBD1; J: TRBJ1-1; V: TRBV5-1; size: -; CDR3: CASSLEGQGHHEAFF; DNA: TGCGCCAGCAGCTTGGAGGGACAGGGTCATCATGAAGCTTTCTTT
D: TRBD1; J: TRBJ2-2; V: TRBV29-1; size: -; CDR3: CSAASRQGGTGELFF; DNA: TGCAGCGCCGCAAGCCGACAGGGGGGCACCGGGGAGCTGTTTTTT